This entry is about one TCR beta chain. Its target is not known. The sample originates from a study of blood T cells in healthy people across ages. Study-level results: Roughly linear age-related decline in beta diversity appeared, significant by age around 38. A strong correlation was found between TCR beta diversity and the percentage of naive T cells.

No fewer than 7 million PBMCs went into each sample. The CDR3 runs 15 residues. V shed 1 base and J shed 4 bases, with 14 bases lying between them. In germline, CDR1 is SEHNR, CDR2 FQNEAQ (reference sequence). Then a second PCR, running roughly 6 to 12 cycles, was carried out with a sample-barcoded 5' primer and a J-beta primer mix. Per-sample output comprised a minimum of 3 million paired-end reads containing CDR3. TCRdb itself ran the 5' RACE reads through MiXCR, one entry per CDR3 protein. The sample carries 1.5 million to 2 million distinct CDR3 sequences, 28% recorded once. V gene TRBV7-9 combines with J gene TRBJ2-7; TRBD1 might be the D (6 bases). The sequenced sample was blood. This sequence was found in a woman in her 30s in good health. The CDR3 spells CASSLGPTGEYEQYF. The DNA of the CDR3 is TGTGCCAGCAGCTTAGGTCCGACAGGCGAGTACGAGCAGTACTTC.